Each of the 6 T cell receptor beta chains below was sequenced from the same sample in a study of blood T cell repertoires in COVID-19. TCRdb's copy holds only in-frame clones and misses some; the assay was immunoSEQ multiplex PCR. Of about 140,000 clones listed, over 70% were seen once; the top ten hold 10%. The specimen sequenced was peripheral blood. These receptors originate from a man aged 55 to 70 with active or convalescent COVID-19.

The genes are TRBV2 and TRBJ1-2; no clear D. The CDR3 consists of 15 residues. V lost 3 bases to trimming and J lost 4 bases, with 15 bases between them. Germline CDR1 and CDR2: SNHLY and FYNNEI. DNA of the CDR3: TGTGCCAGCAGTGAGAGGCAGTTCCTAGGCTATGGCTACACCTTC. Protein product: CASSERQFLGYGYTF. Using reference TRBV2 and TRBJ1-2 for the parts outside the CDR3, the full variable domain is EPEVTQTPSHQVTQMGQEVILRCVPISNHLYFYWYRQILGQKVEFLVSFYNNEISEKSEIFDDQFSVERPDGSNFTLKIRSTKLEDSAMYFCASSERQFLGYGYTFGSGTRLTVV.

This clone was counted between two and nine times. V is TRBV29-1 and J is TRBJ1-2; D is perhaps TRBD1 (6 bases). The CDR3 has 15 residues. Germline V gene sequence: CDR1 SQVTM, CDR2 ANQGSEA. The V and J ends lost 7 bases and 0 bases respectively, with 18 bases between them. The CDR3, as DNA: TGCAGCGCAAAAACAGGGATGTCAGCTAACTATGGCTACACCTTC. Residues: CSAKTGMSANYGYTF.

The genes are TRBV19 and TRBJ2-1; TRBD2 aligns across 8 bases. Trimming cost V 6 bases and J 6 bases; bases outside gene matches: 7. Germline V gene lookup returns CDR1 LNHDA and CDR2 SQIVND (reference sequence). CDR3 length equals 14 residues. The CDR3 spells CASRQTGLGNEQFF. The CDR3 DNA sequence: TGTGCCAGTAGGCAAACGGGACTAGGCAATGAGCAGTTCTTC.

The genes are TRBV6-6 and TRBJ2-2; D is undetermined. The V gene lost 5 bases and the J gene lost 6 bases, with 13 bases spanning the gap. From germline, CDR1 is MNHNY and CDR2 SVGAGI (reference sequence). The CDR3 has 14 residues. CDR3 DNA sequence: TGTGCCAGCAGTACGCCCCGAGAATCCGGGGAGCTGTTTTTT. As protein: CASSTPRESGELFF.

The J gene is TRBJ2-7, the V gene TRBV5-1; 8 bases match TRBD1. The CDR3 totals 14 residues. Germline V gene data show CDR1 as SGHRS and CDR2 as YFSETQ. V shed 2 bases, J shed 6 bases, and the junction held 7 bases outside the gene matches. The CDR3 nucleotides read TGCGCCAGCAGCTTAGGACAGGGACACATCGAGCAGTACTTC. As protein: CASSLGQGHIEQYF.

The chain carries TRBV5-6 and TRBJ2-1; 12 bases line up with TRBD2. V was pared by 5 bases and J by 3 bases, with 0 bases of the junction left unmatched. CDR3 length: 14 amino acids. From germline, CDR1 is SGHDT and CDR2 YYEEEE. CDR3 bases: TGTGCCAGCAGGGGACTAGCGGGCTACAATGAGCAGTTCTTC. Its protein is CASRGLAGYNEQFF.